This T cell receptor beta chain was captured in a study of blood T cell repertoires in COVID-19. Across the whole study: Samples came from the United States, Italy and Spain, spanning acute and convalescent COVID-19. PBMCs, B-cell-depleted T cells, or T cells provided the cDNA or gDNA that made up the material.

Authors' analysis steps: For nucleated cells, counts were estimated from reference gene primer amplification. TCRdb keeps only in-frame clones here, not all; method: immunoSEQ multiplex PCR. Clonal size and the V and J genes are those of that table, whereas D and trimming came from the DNA. The sample records 15,000 to 20,000 clones, 65% to 90% being singletons. From germline, CDR1 is LNHDA and CDR2 SQIVND (reference sequence). The V end was cut by 5 bases, the J end by 1 base, with 8 bases between. The CDR3 runs 13 residues. This TCR came from a human donor with active COVID-19. The donor label of this sample is uncertain. The material sequenced was peripheral blood. This chain uses TRBV19 with TRBJ1-1; a possible D gene is TRBD1 (5 bases). CDR3 coding DNA: TGTGCCAGTAGTCCCCAGGGGAACACTGAAGCTTTCTTT. This codes for CASSPQGNTEAFF.